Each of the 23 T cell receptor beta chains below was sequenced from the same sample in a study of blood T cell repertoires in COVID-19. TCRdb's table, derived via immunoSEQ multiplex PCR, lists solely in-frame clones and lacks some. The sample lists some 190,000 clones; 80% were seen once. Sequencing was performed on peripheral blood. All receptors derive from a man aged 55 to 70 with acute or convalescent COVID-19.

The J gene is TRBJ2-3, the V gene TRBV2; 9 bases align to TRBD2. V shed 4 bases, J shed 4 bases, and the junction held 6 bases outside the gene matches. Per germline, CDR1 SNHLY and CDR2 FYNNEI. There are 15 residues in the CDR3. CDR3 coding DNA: TGTGCCAGCAGTGGGGGACTAGCTTTAGCAGATACGCAGTATTTT. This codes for CASSGGLALADTQYF.

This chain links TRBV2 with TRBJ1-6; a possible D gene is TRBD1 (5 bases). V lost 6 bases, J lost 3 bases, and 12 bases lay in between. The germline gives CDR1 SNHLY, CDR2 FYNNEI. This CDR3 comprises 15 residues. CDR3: CASSRDSNYNSPLHF. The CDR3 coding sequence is TGTGCCAGCAGCCGAGACAGCAACTATAATTCACCCCTCCACTTT.

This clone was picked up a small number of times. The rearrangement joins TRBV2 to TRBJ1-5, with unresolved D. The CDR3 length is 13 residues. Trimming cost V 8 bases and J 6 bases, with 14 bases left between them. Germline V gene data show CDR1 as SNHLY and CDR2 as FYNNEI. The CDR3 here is CASGPSTAQPQHF. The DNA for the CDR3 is TGTGCCAGCGGGCCATCAACGGCTCAGCCCCAGCATTTT. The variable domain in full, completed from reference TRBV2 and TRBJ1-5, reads EPEVTQTPSHQVTQMGQEVILRCVPISNHLYFYWYRQILGQKVEFLVSFYNNEISEKSEIFDDQFSVERPDGSNFTLKIRSTKLEDSAMYFCASGPSTAQPQHFGDGTRLSIL.

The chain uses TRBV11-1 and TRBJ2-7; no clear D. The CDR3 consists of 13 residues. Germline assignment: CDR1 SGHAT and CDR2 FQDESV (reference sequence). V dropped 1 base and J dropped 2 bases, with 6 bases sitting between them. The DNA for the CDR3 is TGTGCCAGCAGCTTAGGTAGCCCCTACGAGCAGTACTTC. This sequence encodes CASSLGSPYEQYF.

The chain's CDR3 is CASSQGRGGAVYTEAFF. The DNA of the CDR3 is TGCGCCAGCAGCCAAGGTCGAGGAGGGGCGGTGTACACTGAAGCTTTCTTT. V gene TRBV4-1 combines with J gene TRBJ1-1; TRBD1 might be the D (5 bases). Trimming cost V 1 base and J 3 bases, with 18 bases left between them. Germline CDR1 is MGHRA and CDR2 is YSYEKL. This CDR3 spans 17 amino acids.

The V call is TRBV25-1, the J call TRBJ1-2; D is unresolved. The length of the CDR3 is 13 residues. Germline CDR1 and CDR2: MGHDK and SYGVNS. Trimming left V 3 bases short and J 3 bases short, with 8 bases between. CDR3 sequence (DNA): TGTGCCAGCAGTGATCCCGAGCACTATGGCTACACCTTC. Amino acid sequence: CASSDPEHYGYTF.

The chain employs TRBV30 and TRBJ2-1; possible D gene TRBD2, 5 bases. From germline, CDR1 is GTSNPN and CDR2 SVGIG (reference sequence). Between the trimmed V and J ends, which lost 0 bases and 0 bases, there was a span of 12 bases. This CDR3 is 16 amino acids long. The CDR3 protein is CAWSVSGLSSYNEQFF. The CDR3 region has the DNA TGTGCCTGGAGTGTAAGCGGTTTAAGCTCCTACAATGAGCAGTTCTTC.

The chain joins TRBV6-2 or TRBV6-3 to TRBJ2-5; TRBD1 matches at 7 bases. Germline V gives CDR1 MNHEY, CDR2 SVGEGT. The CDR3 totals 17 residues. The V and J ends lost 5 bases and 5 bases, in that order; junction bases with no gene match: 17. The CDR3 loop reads CASSHPFSRGRVETQYF. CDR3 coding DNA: TGTGCCAGCAGTCACCCCTTTTCTAGGGGGCGGGTTGAGACCCAGTACTTC.

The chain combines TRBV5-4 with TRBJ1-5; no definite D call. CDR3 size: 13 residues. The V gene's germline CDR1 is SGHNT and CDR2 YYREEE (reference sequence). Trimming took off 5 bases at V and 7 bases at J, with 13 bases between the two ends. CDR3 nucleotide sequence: TGTGCCAGCAGTTCCAATACAGAGCAGCCCCAGCATTTT. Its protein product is CASSSNTEQPQHF. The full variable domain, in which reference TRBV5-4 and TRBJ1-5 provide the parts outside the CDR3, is ETGVTQSPTHLIKTRGQQVTLRCSSQSGHNTVSWYQQALGQGPQFIFQYYREEENGRGNFPPRFSGLQFPNYSSELNVNALELDDSALYLCASSSNTEQPQHFGDGTRLSIL.

The CDR3 protein is CASSSRAGAWYNEQFF. Here the CDR3 DNA reads TGTGCCAGCAGCTCCAGAGCGGGGGCGTGGTACAATGAGCAGTTCTTC. This chain joins TRBV7-2 and TRBJ2-1; 8 bases are shared with TRBD2. The V gene's germline CDR1 is SGHTA and CDR2 FQGNSA. This CDR3 has 16 residues. V gave up 4 bases and J gave up 4 bases; unmatched junction bases: 9.

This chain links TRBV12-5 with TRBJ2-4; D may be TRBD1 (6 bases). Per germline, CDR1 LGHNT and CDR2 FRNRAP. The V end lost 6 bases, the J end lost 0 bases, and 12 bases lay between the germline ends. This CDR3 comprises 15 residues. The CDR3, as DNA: TGTGCTAGTGGCCCGGGACATCTAGCCAAAAACATTCAGTACTTC. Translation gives CASGPGHLAKNIQYF.

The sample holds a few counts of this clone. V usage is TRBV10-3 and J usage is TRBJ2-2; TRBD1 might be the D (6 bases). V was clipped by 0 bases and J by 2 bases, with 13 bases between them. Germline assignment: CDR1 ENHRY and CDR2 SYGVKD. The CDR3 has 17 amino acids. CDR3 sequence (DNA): TGTGCCATCAGTGAGTCGCGTACAGGGCTTAACACCGGGGAGCTGTTTTTT. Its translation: CAISESRTGLNTGELFF.

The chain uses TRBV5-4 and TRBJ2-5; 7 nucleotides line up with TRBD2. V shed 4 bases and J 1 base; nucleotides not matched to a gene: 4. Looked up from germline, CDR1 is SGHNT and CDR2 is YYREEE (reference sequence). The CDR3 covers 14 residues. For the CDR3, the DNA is TGTGCCAGCAGCCTAGCGGAGACCCAAGAGACCCAGTACTTC. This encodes CASSLAETQETQYF.

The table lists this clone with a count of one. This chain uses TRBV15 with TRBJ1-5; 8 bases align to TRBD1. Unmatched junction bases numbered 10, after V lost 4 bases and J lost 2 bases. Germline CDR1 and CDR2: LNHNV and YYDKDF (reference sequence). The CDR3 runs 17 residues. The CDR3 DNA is TGTGCCACCAGCAAAGGGGGGGGACAGGAGGGCAATCAGCCCCAGCATTTT. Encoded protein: CATSKGGGQEGNQPQHF.

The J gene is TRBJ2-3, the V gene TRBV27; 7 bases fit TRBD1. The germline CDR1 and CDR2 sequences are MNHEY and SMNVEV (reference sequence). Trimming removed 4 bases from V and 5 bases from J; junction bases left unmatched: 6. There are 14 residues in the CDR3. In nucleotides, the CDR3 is TGTGCCAGCAGTTCCGGACAGGTTATAGATACGCAGTATTTT. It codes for CASSSGQVIDTQYF.

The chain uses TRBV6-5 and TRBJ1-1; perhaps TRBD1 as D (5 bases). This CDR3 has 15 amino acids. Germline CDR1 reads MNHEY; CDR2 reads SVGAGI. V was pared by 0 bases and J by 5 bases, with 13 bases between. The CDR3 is CASSYSGGLRTEAFF. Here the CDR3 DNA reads TGTGCCAGCAGTTACTCGGGGGGTTTGAGAACTGAAGCTTTCTTT.

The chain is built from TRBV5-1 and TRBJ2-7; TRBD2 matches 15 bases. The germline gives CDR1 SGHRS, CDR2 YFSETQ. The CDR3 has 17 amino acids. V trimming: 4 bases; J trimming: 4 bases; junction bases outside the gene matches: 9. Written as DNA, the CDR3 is TGCGCCAGCAGCCCTGGACTAGCGGGAGGGCCTCAATACGAGCAGTACTTC. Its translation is CASSPGLAGGPQYEQYF. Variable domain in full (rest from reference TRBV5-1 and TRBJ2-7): KAGVTQTPRYLIKTRGQQVTLSCSPISGHRSVSWYQQTPGQGLQFLFEYFSETQRNKGNFPGRFSGRQFSNSRSEMNVSTLELGDSALYLCASSPGLAGGPQYEQYFGPGTRLTVT.

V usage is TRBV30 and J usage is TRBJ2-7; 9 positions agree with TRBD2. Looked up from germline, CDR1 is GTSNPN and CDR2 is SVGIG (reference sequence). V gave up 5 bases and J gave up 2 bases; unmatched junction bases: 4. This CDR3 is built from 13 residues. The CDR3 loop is CAWGGLATYEQYF. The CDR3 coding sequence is TGTGCCTGGGGGGGACTAGCAACCTACGAGCAGTACTTC. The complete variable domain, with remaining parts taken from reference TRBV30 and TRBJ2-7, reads SQTIHQWPATLVQPVGSPLSLECTVEGTSNPNLYWYRQAAGRGLQLLFYSVGIGQISSEVPQNLSASRPQDRQFILSSKKLLLSDSGFYLCAWGGLATYEQYFGPGTRLTVT.

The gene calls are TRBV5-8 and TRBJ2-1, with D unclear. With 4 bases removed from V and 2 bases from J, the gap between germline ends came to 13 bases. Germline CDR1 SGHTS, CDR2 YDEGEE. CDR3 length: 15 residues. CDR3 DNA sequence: TGTGCCAGCAGCATAGGCAGGCATACCTACAATGAGCAGTTCTTC. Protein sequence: CASSIGRHTYNEQFF.

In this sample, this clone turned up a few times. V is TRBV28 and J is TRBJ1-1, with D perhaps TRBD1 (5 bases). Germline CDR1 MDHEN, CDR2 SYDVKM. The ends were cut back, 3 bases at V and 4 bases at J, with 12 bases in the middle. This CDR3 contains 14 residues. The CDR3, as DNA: TGTGCCAGCAGTTTTAGTGGGGGGTTCACTGAAGCTTTCTTT. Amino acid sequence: CASSFSGGFTEAFF.

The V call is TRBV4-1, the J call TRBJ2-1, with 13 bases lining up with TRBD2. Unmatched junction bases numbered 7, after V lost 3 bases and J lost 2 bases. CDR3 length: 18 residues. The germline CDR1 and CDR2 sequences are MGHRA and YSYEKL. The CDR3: CASSHRTSGGTTYNEQFF. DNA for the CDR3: TGCGCCAGCAGCCACCGGACTAGCGGGGGTACCACCTACAATGAGCAGTTCTTC.

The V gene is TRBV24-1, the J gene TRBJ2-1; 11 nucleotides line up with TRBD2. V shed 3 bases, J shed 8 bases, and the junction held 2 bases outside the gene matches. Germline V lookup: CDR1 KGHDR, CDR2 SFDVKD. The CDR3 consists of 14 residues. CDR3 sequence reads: CATSDRTSGHEQFF. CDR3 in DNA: TGTGCCACCAGTGATAGGACTAGCGGGCATGAGCAGTTCTTC.

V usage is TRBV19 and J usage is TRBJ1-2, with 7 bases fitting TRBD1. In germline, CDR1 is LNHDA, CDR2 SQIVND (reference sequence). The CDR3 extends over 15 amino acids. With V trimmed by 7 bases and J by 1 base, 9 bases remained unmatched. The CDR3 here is CASTSTGTYNYGYTF. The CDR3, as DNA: TGTGCCAGTACCTCGACAGGGACCTATAACTATGGCTACACCTTC.